A single sample is the source of the 15 T cell receptor beta chains below, sequenced in a study of blood T cells in healthy people across ages. A second PCR, run for roughly 7 to 11 cycles, used a sample-barcoded 5' primer plus a J-beta primer mix. Using its own MiXCR run on the 5' RACE reads, TCRdb lists one record per CDR3 protein. The profile shows about 570,000 distinct CDR3 sequences, roughly a quarter of them singletons. This sample also belongs to another study, concerning T cells of mothers and their children.

Material for sequencing was blood. Every receptor here comes from a boy aged 2-9 years in good health.

The rearrangement uses TRBV20-1 and TRBJ1-2; TRBD1 might be the D (6 bases). The V end was cut by 6 bases, the J end by 5 bases, with 7 bases between. The CDR3 is 10 amino acids. The germline V gene has CDR1 DFQATT and CDR2 SNEGSKA (reference sequence). The CDR3 is CSAQGYGYTF. CDR3 DNA: TGCAGTGCCCAGGGGTATGGCTACACCTTC.

The chain joins TRBV7-2 to TRBJ1-5; 7 bases are shared with TRBD1. This CDR3 is 15 amino acids long. J was trimmed by 2 bases and V by 5 bases; bases with no gene match: 6. Germline values: CDR1 SGHTA, CDR2 FQGNSA. In DNA, the CDR3 is TGTGCCAGCAGCCGACAGGGAGGGGGCAATCAGCCCCAGCATTTT. This codes for CASSRQGGGNQPQHF.

This clonotype came up a few times. V usage is TRBV19 and J usage is TRBJ2-7; D is perhaps TRBD1 (6 bases). V was shortened by 9 bases and J by 3 bases, with 12 bases between the two germline ends. The CDR3 is 12 amino acids. Germline lookup yields CDR1 LNHDA and CDR2 SQIVND (reference sequence). DNA of the CDR3: TGTGCCAGAGATAAGACAGGCTACGAGCAGTACTTC. Translating gives CARDKTGYEQYF.

This clonotype was picked up a small number of times. CDR3 bases: TGTGCCAGCAGCCCCCCGGGGGGGGCTACCAAAAACATTCAGTACTTC. Its protein product is CASSPPGGATKNIQYF. This chain links TRBV5-6 with TRBJ2-4; 8 bases are a match to TRBD2. The CDR3 has 16 amino acids. Germline trimming cut 4 bases from V and 2 bases from J; bases unmatched to any gene: 8. Germline CDR1 SGHDT, CDR2 YYEEEE.

The rearrangement uses TRBV19 and TRBJ2-2; 12 bases are a match to TRBD2. The V segment lost 10 bases and the J segment 5 bases; nucleotides outside the gene matches: 2. Germline lookup yields CDR1 LNHDA and CDR2 SQIVND (reference sequence). CDR3 length: 13 amino acids. The CDR3 region is CATGTSGTGELFF. The DNA for the CDR3 is TGTGCCACAGGGACTAGCGGGACCGGGGAGCTGTTTTTT.

The J gene is TRBJ2-1, the V gene TRBV5-1; TRBD1 aligns across 8 bases. The ends lost 3 bases at V and 7 bases at J; junction bases unmatched: 3. The germline V gene has CDR1 SGHRS and CDR2 YFSETQ. There are 13 residues in the CDR3. The CDR3: CASSWGQVNEQFF. CDR3 coding DNA: TGCGCCAGCAGCTGGGGACAGGTTAATGAGCAGTTCTTC.

This clonotype was found a few times. The chain links TRBV6-5 to TRBJ2-3; a possible D gene is TRBD2 (5 bases). Trimming removed 7 bases from V and 6 bases from J, with 8 bases in between. Germline-derived CDR1 and CDR2 are MNHEY and SVGAGI. The CDR3 is made up of 11 amino acids. The CDR3 loop reads CASIRGDTQYF. DNA of the CDR3: TGTGCCAGCATCAGAGGGGATACGCAGTATTTT.

The chain recombines TRBV2 with TRBJ2-5; either TRBD1 or TRBD2 may fit D (5 bases each). CDR1 is SNHLY and CDR2 is FYNNEI in the germline V gene. V lost 5 bases and J 8 bases, leaving 15 bases between the germline ends. The CDR3 is 13 residues long. The CDR3 is CASSPPGPVTQYF. In nucleotides, the CDR3 is TGTGCCAGCAGTCCTCCGGGACCCGTAACCCAGTACTTC.

The gene calls are TRBV3-1 and TRBJ2-5, with 11 bases matching TRBD1. Looked up from germline, CDR1 is LGHDT and CDR2 is YNNKEL (reference sequence). The CDR3 covers 16 residues. V gave up 4 bases and J gave up 1 base; unmatched junction bases: 5. The CDR3 region has the DNA TGTGCCAGCAGCCTCCGGGACAGGGGGTTCCAAGAGACCCAGTACTTC. Amino acid sequence: CASSLRDRGFQETQYF.

Many counts were recorded for this clonotype. V gene TRBV29-1 combines with J gene TRBJ2-7; tentative D call: TRBD2 (5 bases). Germline-derived CDR1 and CDR2 are SQVTM and ANQGSEA. This CDR3 is built from 12 residues. Trimming left V 4 bases short and J 2 bases short, with 9 bases between. CDR3 DNA sequence: TGCAGCGTTGTCGAGGGCGCCTACGAGCAGTACTTC. It is translated as CSVVEGAYEQYF.

The chain couples TRBV7-2 to TRBJ1-4; TRBD1 might be the D (5 bases). The V gene lost 2 bases and the J gene lost 7 bases, with 14 bases spanning the gap. Germline lookup yields CDR1 SGHTA and CDR2 FQGNSA. This CDR3 is 15 amino acids long. CDR3 DNA: TGTGCCAGCAGCTTACGGGGCAGGGAAAGTGAAAAACTGTTTTTT. This gives the protein CASSLRGRESEKLFF.

This clonotype was observed a few times. V is TRBV12-3 or TRBV12-4 and J is TRBJ2-7; D is perhaps TRBD1 or TRBD2 (5 bases each). This CDR3 has 13 residues. Deletions cut 6 bases from V and 3 bases from J, with 12 bases between. CDR3 residues: CASRKGPYYEQYF. In DNA, the CDR3 is TGTGCCAGCAGAAAGGGACCCTACTACGAGCAGTACTTC.

This clonotype was seen a few times. The V and J genes are TRBV7-9 and TRBJ1-4; 8 bases map to TRBD1. Looked up from germline, CDR1 is SEHNR and CDR2 is FQNEAQ (reference sequence). The CDR3 is made up of 15 amino acids. After removal of 6 bases from V and 4 bases from J, the junction contained 7 bases not matched to a gene. DNA of the CDR3: TGTGCCAGCAGTAGACCGACAGGGGATAATGAAAAACTGTTTTTT. It translates to CASSRPTGDNEKLFF.

The J gene is TRBJ1-3, the V gene TRBV13; TRBD1 agrees at 11 bases. The germline V gene encodes CDR1 PRHDT and CDR2 FYEKMQ (reference sequence). With V trimmed by 5 bases and J by 2 bases, 5 bases remained unmatched. This CDR3 spans 16 amino acids. Here the CDR3 reads CASSRGQGATGNTIYF. CDR3 in DNA: TGTGCCAGCAGCCGTGGACAGGGGGCTACTGGAAACACCATATATTTT.

V is TRBV7-3 and J is TRBJ2-7; 8 bases map to TRBD2. The tail of the sequence fits TRBJ2-1 better, so the J call may be wrong. From germline, CDR1 is SGHTA and CDR2 FQGTGA. The CDR3 runs 14 residues. CDR3 loop: CASSKSGLAGEQFF. The CDR3 bases are TGTGCCAGCAGCAAGTCGGGTCTAGCGGGTGAGCAGTTCTTC.